The 8 T cell receptor beta chains below were found in one sample sequenced in a study of blood T cell repertoires in COVID-19. TCRdb's copy holds only in-frame clones and misses some; the assay was immunoSEQ multiplex PCR. This table has some 160,000 clones, roughly 86% appearing once. The sequenced sample was peripheral blood. These receptors were collected from a woman older than 75 with COVID-19, enrolled during active disease.

This rearrangement joins TRBV7-3 to TRBJ1-6; D call uncertain. Germline-derived CDR1 and CDR2 are SGHTA and FQGTGA. V dropped 10 bases and J dropped 10 bases, with 11 bases sitting between them. This CDR3 is built from 11 residues. This chain's CDR3 is CANTPQSPLHF. The CDR3 coding sequence is TGTGCCAACACACCCCAATCACCCCTCCACTTT.

CDR3 DNA: TGCAGCGTCCACCACCCTAACCTAAACTACAATGAGCAGTTCTTC. It specifies CSVHHPNLNYNEQFF. The chain joins TRBV29-1 to TRBJ2-1; D unresolved. Germline loops: CDR1 SQVTM, CDR2 ANQGSEA. The CDR3 runs 15 residues. Trimming stripped 6 bases from V and 3 bases from J, with 18 bases between.

The rearrangement joins TRBV6-5 to TRBJ1-1; D remains unclear. This CDR3 region has 15 residues. The V gene's germline CDR1 is MNHEY and CDR2 SVGAGI. The ends were cut back, 5 bases at V and 2 bases at J, with 15 bases in the middle. In DNA, the CDR3 is TGTGCCAGCAGTCTCTGGAGTACGGGTAACACTGAAGCTTTCTTT. It encodes CASSLWSTGNTEAFF.

The rearrangement links TRBV28 to TRBJ1-1; D may be TRBD1 (5 bases). The CDR3 covers 13 residues. The germline V gene has CDR1 MDHEN and CDR2 SYDVKM. V gave up 6 bases and J gave up 11 bases, with 19 bases separating them. CDR3 protein: CASRPPGLSGAFF. The CDR3 nucleotides are TGTGCCAGCAGACCCCCGGGACTCTCTGGGGCTTTCTTT.

The chain links TRBV7-9 to TRBJ2-2; D uncertain. The CDR3 runs 13 residues. The germline V gene has CDR1 SEHNR and CDR2 FQNEAQ (reference sequence). Trimming left V 7 bases short and J 0 bases short, with 6 bases between. CDR3 in amino acids: CASKLTNTGELFF. As DNA, the CDR3 is TGTGCCAGCAAACTAACGAACACCGGGGAGCTGTTTTTT.

The J gene is TRBJ2-3, the V gene TRBV2; a weak D match, TRBD1 (6 bases). The CDR3 has 9 residues. V was shortened by 7 bases and J by 10 bases, with 6 bases between the two germline ends. Looked up from germline, CDR1 is SNHLY and CDR2 is FYNNEI. The CDR3 loop reads CASKGAQYF. The DNA for the CDR3 is TGTGCCAGCAAGGGGGCGCAGTATTTT.

This chain links TRBV6-5 with TRBJ2-5; D is undetermined. Trimming pared 6 bases from V and 6 bases from J, leaving 17 bases between. Germline lookup yields CDR1 MNHEY and CDR2 SVGAGI. CDR3 size: 14 residues. CDR3 nucleotides: TGTGCCAGCAGCCAGGCCCATACCATTAAGACCCAGTACTTC. This codes for CASSQAHTIKTQYF.

The gene calls are TRBV7-8 and TRBJ2-7, with D unclear. The CDR3 consists of 15 residues. CDR1 and CDR2 (germline): SGHVS, FQNEAQ. V lost 2 bases, J lost 2 bases, and 13 bases lay in between. The CDR3 DNA sequence: TGTGCCAGCAGCTTAATTGTGTCCACAACCTACGAGCAGTACTTC. This encodes CASSLIVSTTYEQYF. Using reference TRBV7-8 and TRBJ2-7 for the parts outside the CDR3, the full variable domain is GAGVSQSPRYKVAKRGQDVALRCDPISGHVSLFWYQQALGQGPEFLTYFQNEAQLDKSGLPSDRFFAERPEGSVSTLKIQRTQQEDSAVYLCASSLIVSTTYEQYFGPGTRLTVT.